This entry describes one T cell receptor beta chain. Its antigen is undetermined. This sample is drawn from a study of somatic mutations in cytotoxic T cells in rheumatoid arthritis. Study information: Purity of nearly 100% was reached when some V beta antibody-stained T-cell populations were flow-sorted, including V beta1+ cells sequenced for TCRB. Study conclusions and caveats: Researchers did not know the antigen targets of the expanded CD8+ clones.

V trimming: 0 bases; J trimming: 2 bases; junction bases outside the gene matches: 1. This CDR3 is 15 amino acids long. Looked up from germline, CDR1 is SGHDT and CDR2 is YYEEEE. Only in-frame clones appear in the TCRdb table, and some are missing; sequencing was by immunoSEQ multiplex PCR. The sample carries 16,000 or so clones, 79% recorded once. The origin of this receptor is an adult with rheumatoid arthritis. The sample consisted of CD8+ T cells sorted from blood. V gene TRBV5-6 combines with J gene TRBJ2-7; TRBD1 matches at 11 bases. This CDR3 is CASSLGGQGAYEQYF. CDR3 DNA sequence: TGTGCCAGCAGCTTGGGGGGACAGGGGGCCTACGAGCAGTACTTC. Full variable domain (outside the CDR3, taken from reference TRBV5-6 and TRBJ2-7): DAGVTQSPTHLIKTRGQQVTLRCSPKSGHDTVSWYQQALGQGPQFIFQYYEEEERQRGNFPDRFSGHQFPNYSSELNVNALLLGDSALYLCASSLGGQGAYEQYFGPGTRLTVT.